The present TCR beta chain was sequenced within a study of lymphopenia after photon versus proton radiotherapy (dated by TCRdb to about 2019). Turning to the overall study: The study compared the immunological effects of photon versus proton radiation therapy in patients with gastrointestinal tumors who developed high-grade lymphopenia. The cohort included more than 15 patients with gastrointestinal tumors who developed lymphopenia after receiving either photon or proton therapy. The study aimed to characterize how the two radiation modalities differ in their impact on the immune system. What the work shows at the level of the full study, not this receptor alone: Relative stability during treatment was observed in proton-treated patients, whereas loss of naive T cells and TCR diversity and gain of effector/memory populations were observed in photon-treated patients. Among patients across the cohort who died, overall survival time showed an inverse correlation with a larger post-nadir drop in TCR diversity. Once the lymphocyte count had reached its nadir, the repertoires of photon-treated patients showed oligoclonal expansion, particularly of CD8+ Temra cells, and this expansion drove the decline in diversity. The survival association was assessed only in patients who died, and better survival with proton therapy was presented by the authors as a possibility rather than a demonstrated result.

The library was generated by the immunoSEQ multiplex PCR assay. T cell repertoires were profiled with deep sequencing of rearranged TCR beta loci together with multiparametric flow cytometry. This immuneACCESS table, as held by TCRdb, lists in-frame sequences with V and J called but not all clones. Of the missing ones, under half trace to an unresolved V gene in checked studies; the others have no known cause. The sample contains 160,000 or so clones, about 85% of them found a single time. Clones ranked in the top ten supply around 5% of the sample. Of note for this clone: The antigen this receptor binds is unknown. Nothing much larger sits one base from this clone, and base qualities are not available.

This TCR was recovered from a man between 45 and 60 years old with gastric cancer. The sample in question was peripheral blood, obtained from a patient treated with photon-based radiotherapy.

The CDR3 has the sequence CASSNTPRGNQPQHF. The bases read TGTGCCAGCAGTAACACCCCGAGGGGAAATCAGCCCCAGCATTTT. Rearrangement joined TRBV2 to TRBJ1-5; the D gene is perhaps TRBD1, from 5 matching bases. Relative to germline, V is 5 bases shorter and J is 4 bases shorter, with 15 bases between their ends. The germline V gene encodes CDR1 SNHLY and CDR2 FYNNEI. The CDR3, cysteine through phenylalanine, is 15 amino acids long. Solely the CDR3 DNA is kept, with 45 bases framed from the first base.